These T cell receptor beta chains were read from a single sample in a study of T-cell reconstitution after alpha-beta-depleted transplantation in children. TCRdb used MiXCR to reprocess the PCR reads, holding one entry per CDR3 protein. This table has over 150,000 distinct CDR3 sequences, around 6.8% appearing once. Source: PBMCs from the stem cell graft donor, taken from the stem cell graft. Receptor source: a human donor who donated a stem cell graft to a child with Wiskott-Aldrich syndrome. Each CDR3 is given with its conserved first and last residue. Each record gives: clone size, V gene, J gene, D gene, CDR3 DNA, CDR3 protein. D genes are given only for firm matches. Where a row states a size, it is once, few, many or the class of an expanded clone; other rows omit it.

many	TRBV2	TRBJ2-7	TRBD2	TGTGCCACCCGACTAGCGGAGTACGAGCAGTACTTC	CATRLAEYEQYF
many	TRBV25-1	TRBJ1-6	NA	TGTGCCAGCAGTGAATCTTATTCACCCCTCCACTTT	CASSESYSPLHF
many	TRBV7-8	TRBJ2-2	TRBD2	TGTGCCAGCAGCCCGGGACTAGCGGGGGGGCCTAAGGGCACCGGGGAGCTGTTTTTT	CASSPGLAGGPKGTGELFF
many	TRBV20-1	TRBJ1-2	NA	TGCAGTGTTTCAGCTCACGACAACTATGGCTACACCTTC	CSVSAHDNYGYTF
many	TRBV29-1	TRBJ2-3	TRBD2	TGCAGCGTTGTAGCGGGAACAACAGATACGCAGTATTTT	CSVVAGTTDTQYF
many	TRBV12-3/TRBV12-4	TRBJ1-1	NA	TGTGCCAGCAGGGGCAGGGGCACGATGAACACTGAAGCTTTCTTT	CASRGRGTMNTEAFF
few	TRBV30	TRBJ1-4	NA	TGTGCCTGGAGCCCAGGGGTGACTAATGAAAAACTGTTTTTT	CAWSPGVTNEKLFF
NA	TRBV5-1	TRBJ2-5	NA	TGCGCCAGCAGCTTGAGTTTGCCGGGGTCAGAGACCCAGTACTTC	CASSLSLPGSETQYF
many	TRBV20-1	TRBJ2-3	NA	TGCAGTGCGAACCGGGACAGTGGGGGGCTTACAGATACGCAGTATTTT	CSANRDSGGLTDTQYF
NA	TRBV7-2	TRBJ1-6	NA	TGTGCCAGCAGCTTATACTATAATTCACCCCTCCACTTT	CASSLYYNSPLHF
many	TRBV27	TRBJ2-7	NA	TGTGCCAGCAGTTTATCTGGCAGCTCCTACGAGCAGTACTTC	CASSLSGSSYEQYF
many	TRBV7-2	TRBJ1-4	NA	TGTGCCAGCAGCGCCGGTCCCGAAAAACTGTTTTTT	CASSAGPEKLFF
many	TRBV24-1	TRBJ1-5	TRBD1	TGTGCCACCAATGACAGGGATAATCAGCCCCAGCATTTT	CATNDRDNQPQHF
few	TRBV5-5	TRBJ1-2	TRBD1	TGTGCCAGCAGCCCTTTGGACAGGGGGTATGGCTACACCTTC	CASSPLDRGYGYTF
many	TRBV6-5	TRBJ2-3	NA	TGTGCCAGCAGTGCCCCTGCAGATACGCAGTATTTT	CASSAPADTQYF
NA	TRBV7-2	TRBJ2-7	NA	TGTGCCAGCAGCTTGTTGGGCGGGACCTTATACGAGCAGTACTTC	CASSLLGGTLYEQYF
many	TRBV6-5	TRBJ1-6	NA	TGTGCCAGCAGTTACTTTGGGACTGCTAACTATAATTCACCCCTCCACTTT	CASSYFGTANYNSPLHF
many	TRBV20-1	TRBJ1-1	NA	TGCAGTGCTAGAGATGAATGGGTTTTATCGGCTTTCTTT	CSARDEWVLSAFF
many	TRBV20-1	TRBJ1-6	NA	TGCAGTGCTAGACGGGACATTGGATTTGAGCCCTATAATTCACCCCTCCACTTT	CSARRDIGFEPYNSPLHF
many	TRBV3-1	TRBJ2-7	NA	TGTGCCAGCAGCCCTCCTTACAGATACGAGCAGTACTTC	CASSPPYRYEQYF
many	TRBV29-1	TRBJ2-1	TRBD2	TGCAGCGACCAGTACCAAGCGGGGTATGAGCAGTTCTTC	CSDQYQAGYEQFF
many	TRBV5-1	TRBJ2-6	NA	TGCGCCAGCAGCTTCCCCCCTCTGGCAGGGAAGCGATCTGGGGCCAACGTCCTGACTTTC	CASSFPPLAGKRSGANVLTF
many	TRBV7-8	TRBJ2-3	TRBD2	TGTGCCAGCACCCACACTAGCGGGGGTTCAGATACGCAGTATTTT	CASTHTSGGSDTQYF
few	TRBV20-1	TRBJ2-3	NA	TGCAGTGCTAGCTTTGGAGTGCCTGGTTACACAGATACGCAGTATTTT	CSASFGVPGYTDTQYF
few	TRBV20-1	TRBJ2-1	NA	TGCAGTGCTCATATTAGCGGAGGAGCTCTCGGGTACAATGAGCAGTTCTTC	CSAHISGGALGYNEQFF
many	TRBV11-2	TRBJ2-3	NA	TGTGCCAGCAGCTTAGGTCTATCCAACACAGATACGCAGTATTTT	CASSLGLSNTDTQYF
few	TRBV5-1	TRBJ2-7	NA	TGCGCCAGCAGCCCCTCTACGTCCGCGGTCTCCAACGAGCAGTACTTC	CASSPSTSAVSNEQYF
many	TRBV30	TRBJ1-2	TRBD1	TGTGCCTGGGGCCGGACAGGGCGACACGGCTACACCTTC	CAWGRTGRHGYTF
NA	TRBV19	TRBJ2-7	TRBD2	TGTGCCAGTAGCCGCTCAGGACTAGCGGGGGGAACCTACGAGCAGTACTTC	CASSRSGLAGGTYEQYF
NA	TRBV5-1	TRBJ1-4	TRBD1	TGCGCCAGCAGCTTACAGGGGCTTTGGGAAAAACTGTTTTTT	CASSLQGLWEKLFF
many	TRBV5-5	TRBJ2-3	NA	TGTGCCAGCAGCTTGGCCTCAGTGGGGTCAGATACGCAGTATTTT	CASSLASVGSDTQYF
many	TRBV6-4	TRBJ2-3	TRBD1	TGTGCCAGCAGTGAGAGGGGGCAAACAGATACGCAGTATTTT	CASSERGQTDTQYF